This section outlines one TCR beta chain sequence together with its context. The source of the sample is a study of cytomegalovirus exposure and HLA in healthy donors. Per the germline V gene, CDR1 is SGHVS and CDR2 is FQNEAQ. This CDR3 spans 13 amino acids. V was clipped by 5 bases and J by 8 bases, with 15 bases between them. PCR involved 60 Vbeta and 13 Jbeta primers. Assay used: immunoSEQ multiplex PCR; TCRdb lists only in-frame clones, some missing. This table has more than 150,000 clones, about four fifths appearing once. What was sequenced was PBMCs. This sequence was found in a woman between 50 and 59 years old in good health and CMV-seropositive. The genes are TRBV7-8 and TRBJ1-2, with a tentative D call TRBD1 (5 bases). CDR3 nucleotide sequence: TGTGCCAGCAGCCTCGGGGGGGAAGCGGGCTACACCTTC. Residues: CASSLGGEAGYTF. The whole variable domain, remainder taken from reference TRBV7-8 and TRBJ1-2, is GAGVSQSPRYKVAKRGQDVALRCDPISGHVSLFWYQQALGQGPEFLTYFQNEAQLDKSGLPSDRFFAERPEGSVSTLKIQRTQQEDSAVYLCASSLGGEAGYTFGSGTRLTVV.